The T cell receptor (beta chain) described here comes from a study of CD8+ T cells in alopecia areata. About the research overall: Oral tofacitinib (5 to 10 mg twice daily) was administered to treated patients.

This clone is a singleton in its sample. Its antigen is currently unknown. Treatment of the sample: oral pan-JAK inhibitor, 5-10 mg twice daily. Collected material from alopecia areata patients comprised lesional scalp punch biopsies and peripheral blood. It was from PBMCs that CD4+ and CD8+ T cells were sorted. J lost 5 bases, V lost 3 bases, and 5 bases had no gene match. The CDR3 extends over 16 amino acids. CDR1 and CDR2 (germline): SGHTA, FQGNSA. Study results and limitations: Tofacitinib significantly reduced both scalp clonality and expanded CD8+ clones among the top 100.

Extracted from the samples, RNA was reverse transcribed into cDNA to serve as the sequencing template. Method: immunoSEQ multiplex PCR; TCRdb's copy keeps in-frame clones and lacks some. The repertoire consists of some 80,000 clones, with around 65% occurring once and the leading ten covering around 22%. The source of this sequence is a human donor with alopecia areata. The chain recombines TRBV7-2 with TRBJ2-3; 13 nucleotides agree with TRBD2. Material: CD8+ T cells sorted from blood, obtained at week 24, from a patient treated with tofacitinib. Here the CDR3 DNA reads TGTGCCAGCAGCTTCGGACTAGCGGGAGCCGGAGATACGCAGTATTTT. Its protein is CASSFGLAGAGDTQYF.